This TCR beta chain was obtained from a study of graft-versus-host responses after intestinal transplantation. Notes on the study in general: GvH clonotypes were identified within recipient marrow, with a subset emerging first in ileum or blood.

Responder cells that were proliferating and CFSE-low, both CD3+CD4+ and CD3+CD8+, were sorted after the reaction. Produced via immunoSEQ multiplex PCR; TCRdb's table is partial and in-frame only. The top ten clones hold more than 0.85% of a sample with some 13,000 clones, 38% of them seen once. The germline CDR1 and CDR2 sequences are LNHDA and SQIVND (reference sequence). This CDR3 has 15 amino acids. Trimming removed 2 bases from V and 4 bases from J, with 14 bases in between. The receptor was derived from a human patient who received an intestinal transplant. Material: alloreactive CD4+ T cells from a mixed lymphocyte reaction culture, obtained before intestinal transplant. As to subset: CFSE-low proliferating T cells sorted from roughly 6-day pre-transplant mixed lymphocyte reaction (GvH or HvG direction). The V and J genes are TRBV19 and TRBJ1-1; TRBD1 might be the D (6 bases). The CDR3 loop is CASSIQGTSGTEAFF. In nucleotides, the CDR3 is TGTGCCAGTAGTATACAGGGGACATCTGGCACTGAAGCTTTCTTT.